A selection of T cell receptor beta chains follows, all from one sample in a study of T cells in localized non-small cell lung cancer. Method: immunoSEQ multiplex PCR; TCRdb's copy keeps in-frame clones and lacks some. The sample shows around 16,000 clones, 89% of them seen only once. The source material was peripheral blood, sampled before any cancer treatment. All receptors derive from a female donor older than 55 with stage III squamous cell lung carcinoma. The conserved cysteine and the conserved F or W are not part of the CDR3 here. The size of a clone is reported for some rows only, either as once, few or many, or as a class for expanded clones.

CDR3: ARVYGDRFAYGYT
V: TRBV6-4
size: -

CDR3: ASSLTRREVSGANVLT
V: TRBV11-3
size: -

CDR3: ASRQVYNEQF
V: TRBV6-5
size: -

CDR3: ASSSLQGYTEAF
V: TRBV7-2
size: -

CDR3: ASGLGQGQGRQETQY
V: TRBV12-5
size: -

CDR3: ASSPGTVNTEAF
V: TRBV7-3
size: -

CDR3: AWRGTEWGGYT
V: TRBV30
size: -

CDR3: ASSVGVTGAPQETQY
V: TRBV9
size: -

CDR3: ASSQVNSNYEQY
V: TRBV4-1
size: once

CDR3: AWKGMVQGADTQY
V: TRBV30
size: -

CDR3: ASSFLREKNTEAF
V: TRBV5-4
size: -

CDR3: ASSDLLAGGYNNEQF
V: TRBV25-1
size: -